These T cell receptor beta chains were read from a single sample in a study of PD-L1 blockade in urothelial cancer. This table comes from immunoSEQ multiplex PCR, and its TCRdb copy is limited to in-frame clones, with some not included. The table records tens of thousands of clones, about 90% of them present only once. The material sequenced was PBMCs, taken around atezolizumab (anti-PD-L1) treatment. All receptors come from a woman in her sixties with urothelial cancer. Both conserved end residues are part of each CDR3. D genes are given only for firm matches. Expanded clones get a size class; other rows say once, few or many, or leave the size out.

CASSQVRGTNEKLFF | TGTGCCAGCAGCCAAGTGCGAGGGACTAATGAAAAACTGTTTTTT | TRBV4-2 | NA | NA | TRBJ1-4 | 15
CSVRQVFEAFF | TGCAGTGTAAGACAGGTCTTTGAAGCTTTCTTT | TRBV20-1 | NA | NA | TRBJ1-1 | 11
CASSRTQAYEQYF | TGTGCCAGCAGCCGAACACAGGCTTACGAGCAGTACTTC | TRBV7-2 | NA | NA | TRBJ2-7 | 13
CASSPTTGGNTIYF | TGTGCCAGCAGCCCTACTACGGGTGGAAACACCATATATTTT | TRBV6-1 | once | NA | TRBJ1-3 | 14
CASSLGSTWQFF | TGTGCCAGCAGCTTAGGATCGACATGGCAGTTCTTC | TRBV7-2 | NA | NA | TRBJ2-1 | 12
CASSLGLVTGEQFF | TGTGCCAGCAGCCTGGGACTAGTGACGGGTGAGCAGTTCTTC | TRBV9 | NA | TRBD2 | TRBJ2-1 | 14
CASSFGLAGGHDSETQYF | TGTGCCAGCAGTTTTGGACTAGCGGGAGGTCACGACTCAGAGACCCAGTACTTC | TRBV2 | NA | TRBD2 | TRBJ2-5 | 18
CASSSRQGSYEQYF | TGTGCCAGCAGTTCAAGACAGGGGTCCTACGAGCAGTACTTC | TRBV27 | NA | TRBD1 | TRBJ2-7 | 14
CASSPGGGEAFF | TGTGCCAGCAGCCCGGGAGGGGGTGAAGCTTTCTTT | TRBV7-8 | NA | NA | TRBJ1-1 | 12
CAISESISPASSYNEQFF | TGTGCCATCAGTGAGTCGATATCACCAGCGAGCTCCTACAATGAGCAGTTCTTC | TRBV10-3 | NA | NA | TRBJ2-1 | 18
CASSLAGALLPYGYTF | TGTGCCAGCAGCTTAGCGGGGGCACTGTTGCCCTATGGCTACACCTTC | TRBV7-2 | medium-sized | NA | TRBJ1-2 | 16
CASSVSGQSTEAFF | TGTGCCAGCAGCGTAAGCGGACAGTCGACTGAAGCTTTCTTT | TRBV9 | NA | NA | TRBJ1-1 | 14
CSASGVRGYTF | TGCAGTGCTAGCGGGGTGCGCGGCTACACCTTC | TRBV20-1 | NA | NA | TRBJ1-2 | 11
CASSFWGGAADTQYF | TGTGCCAGCAGCTTTTGGGGTGGGGCGGCAGATACGCAGTATTTT | TRBV7-2 | NA | NA | TRBJ2-3 | 15
CASSLGSGGAYQETQYF | TGTGCCAGCAGCTTAGGTTCCGGGGGGGCGTACCAAGAGACCCAGTACTTC | TRBV7-7 | NA | TRBD2 | TRBJ2-5 | 17
CASSLPPVGTGSNQPQHF | TGTGCCAGCAGCTTACCCCCGGTTGGGACAGGGTCCAATCAGCCCCAGCATTTT | TRBV7-8 | NA | TRBD1 | TRBJ1-5 | 18
CASSRDRFGPTSIF | TGCGCCAGCAGCCGTGACAGGTTTGGGCCCACTTCTATATTC | TRBV5-1 | NA | NA | TRBJ2-7 | 14
CASSLGPGASYEQYF | TGTGCCAGCAGCTTAGGACCAGGGGCGTCCTACGAGCAGTACTTC | TRBV7-6 | NA | NA | TRBJ2-7 | 15
CATNAGQGGYSGGNTIYF | TGTGCCACCAATGCGGGACAGGGAGGTTATTCGGGAGGAAACACCATATATTTT | TRBV10-3 | NA | TRBD1 | TRBJ1-3 | 18
CASSVGGGRWEETQYF | TGTGCCAGCAGCGTAGGGGGAGGGAGGTGGGAAGAGACCCAGTACTTC | TRBV9 | NA | TRBD2 | TRBJ2-5 | 16
CASSFTSGRYYEQYF | TGTGCCAGCAGCTTCACTAGCGGGAGGTACTACGAGCAGTACTTC | TRBV7-2 | NA | TRBD2 | TRBJ2-7 | 15
CASSSMGDYGYTF | TGTGCCAGCAGTTCTATGGGAGACTATGGCTACACCTTC | TRBV11-2 | NA | NA | TRBJ1-2 | 13
CAWGVTSGQETQYF | TGTGCCTGGGGAGTGACTAGCGGCCAAGAGACCCAGTACTTC | TRBV30 | NA | TRBD2 | TRBJ2-5 | 14
CASSGTSGYNEQFF | TGTGCCAGCAGTGGGACTAGCGGCTACAATGAGCAGTTCTTC | TRBV7-9 | NA | TRBD2 | TRBJ2-1 | 14
CASSLVTGGPYNEQFF | TGTGCCAGCAGTTTAGTGACGGGAGGGCCCTACAATGAGCAGTTCTTC | TRBV27 | NA | TRBD2 | TRBJ2-1 | 16
CASSVKVAGDTIYF | TGTGCCAGCAGCGTAAAGGTGGCCGGGGACACCATATATTTT | TRBV9 | NA | NA | TRBJ1-3 | 14
CASSLGPGQGSQPQHF | TGTGCCAGCAGCTTGGGGCCGGGACAGGGGAGTCAGCCCCAGCATTTT | TRBV7-2 | NA | TRBD1 | TRBJ1-5 | 16
CASSVQFGNTIYF | TGTGCCAGCAGTGTTCAGTTCGGAAACACCATATATTTT | TRBV2 | NA | NA | TRBJ1-3 | 13
CAISESPTSRQTPSLYEQYF | TGTGCCATCAGTGAGTCCCCTACTAGCCGCCAGACCCCCTCCCTCTACGAGCAGTACTTC | TRBV10-3 | NA | NA | TRBJ2-7 | 20
CASSPGQILYEQYF | TGTGCCAGCAGCCCCGGACAGATCCTTTACGAGCAGTACTTC | TRBV7-2 | NA | NA | TRBJ2-7 | 14
CASSPGVNTGELFF | TGTGCCAGCAGCCCAGGCGTGAACACCGGGGAGCTGTTTTTT | TRBV11-2 | NA | NA | TRBJ2-2 | 14
CASSSLLGRDRGGLGQYF | TGTGCCAGCAGTTCCCTGTTGGGAAGGGACAGGGGGGGCCTAGGGCAGTACTTC | TRBV7-3 | NA | TRBD1 | TRBJ2-7 | 18
CASSLQGRNEQFF | TGTGCCAGCAGCTTACAAGGGAGGAATGAGCAGTTCTTC | TRBV5-6 | NA | NA | TRBJ2-1 | 13
CASSILGTGGGYGYTF | TGTGCCAGCAGTATTCTAGGGACAGGGGGCGGCTATGGCTACACCTTC | TRBV27 | NA | TRBD1 | TRBJ1-2 | 16
CASRHLGGGSDTQYF | TGTGCCAGCAGGCACCTGGGCGGGGGATCAGATACGCAGTATTTT | TRBV6-5 | NA | TRBD2 | TRBJ2-3 | 15
CASRDKGGGGTEAFF | TGTGCCAGCAGGGACAAAGGGGGGGGTGGCACTGAAGCTTTCTTT | TRBV27 | NA | NA | TRBJ1-1 | 15
CASSLRRGAEYNEQFF | TGTGCCAGCAGCCTCCGCAGGGGTGCAGAGTACAATGAGCAGTTCTTC | TRBV7-2 | NA | NA | TRBJ2-1 | 16